This record covers a single T cell receptor beta chain. V was trimmed by 8 bases and J by 6 bases, leaving 13 bases between them. This CDR3 is 12 amino acids long. Germline lookup yields CDR1 MNHEY and CDR2 SVGAGI. These data come from a study of T cells after somatic rescue of genetic block. The assay was immunoSEQ multiplex PCR, and TCRdb's table has in-frame clones only and misses some. The sample has over 10,000 clones, 73% seen once. The source of this sequence is a boy younger than 18. The chain uses TRBV6-5 and TRBJ1-2; possibly TRBD1 for D (5 bases). The sequencing sample was made of peripheral blood mononuclear cells (PBMCs). CDR3 region: CASLAGGNGYTF. In DNA, the CDR3 is TGTGCCAGCTTGGCGGGGGGAAATGGCTACACCTTC.